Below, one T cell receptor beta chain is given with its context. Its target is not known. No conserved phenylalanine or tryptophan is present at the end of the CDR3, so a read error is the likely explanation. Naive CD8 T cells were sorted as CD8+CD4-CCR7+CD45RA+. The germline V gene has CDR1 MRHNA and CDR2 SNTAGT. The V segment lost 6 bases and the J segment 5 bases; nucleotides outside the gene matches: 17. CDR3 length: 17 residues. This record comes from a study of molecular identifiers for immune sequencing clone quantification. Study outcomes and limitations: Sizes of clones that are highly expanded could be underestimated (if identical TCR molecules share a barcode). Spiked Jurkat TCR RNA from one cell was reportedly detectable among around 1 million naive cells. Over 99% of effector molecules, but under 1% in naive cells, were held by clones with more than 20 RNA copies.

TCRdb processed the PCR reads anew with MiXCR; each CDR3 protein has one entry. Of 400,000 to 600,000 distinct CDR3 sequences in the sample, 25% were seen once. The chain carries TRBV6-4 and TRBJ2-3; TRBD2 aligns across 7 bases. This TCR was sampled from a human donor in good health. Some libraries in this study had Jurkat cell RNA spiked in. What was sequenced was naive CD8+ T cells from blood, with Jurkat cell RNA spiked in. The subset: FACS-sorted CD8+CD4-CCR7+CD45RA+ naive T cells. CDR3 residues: CASSKGSRETLGDTQYI. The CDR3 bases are TGTGCCAGCAGCAAGGGATCGCGGGAGACGTTAGGAGATACGCAGTATATT.